The 23 T cell receptor beta chains reported below all come from one sample, sequenced in a study of spatial heterogeneity in lung cancer. Study results and caveats: Counts of expanded alpha and beta TCRs within tumors tracked the tumor nonsynonymous mutation count.

These TCRs are of unknown antigen specificity. The time point: sample taken at primary tumor resection. MiXCR, applied by TCRdb to the 5' RACE reads, yields one record per CDR3 protein. The sample consists of about 6,000 distinct CDR3 sequences, 12% to 15% of them appearing once. Sequencing used lung tumor tissue, obtained at surgery. All receptors derive from a male donor with early-stage non-small cell lung cancer.

This clonotype is classed as medium-sized (0.01 to 0.1%). This chain links TRBV12-3 or TRBV12-4 with TRBJ2-1; D ambiguous. The CDR3 contains 16 residues. Trimming cost V 7 bases and J 0 bases, with 16 bases left between them. This CDR3 reads CASIAGRLSSYNEQFF. In DNA form, the CDR3 reads TGTGCCAGCATCGCCGGAAGGCTAAGCTCCTACAATGAGCAGTTCTTC.

At least ten counts were recorded for this clonotype. The rearrangement links TRBV18 to TRBJ2-5; possible D gene TRBD1, 5 bases. The CDR3 length is 17 residues. Germline V gene sequence: CDR1 KGHSH, CDR2 LQKENI. V was shortened by 0 bases and J by 1 base, with 15 bases between the two germline ends. The CDR3 coding sequence is TGTGCCAGCTCACCACCGGCTCAGGGCTCCGTCCAAGAGACCCAGTACTTC. Translating it yields CASSPPAQGSVQETQYF.

At least ten counts were recorded for this clonotype. The chain combines TRBV7-8 with TRBJ2-7; D is unresolved. The germline V gene has CDR1 SGHVS and CDR2 FQNEAQ. Trimming pared 2 bases from V and 1 base from J, leaving 9 bases between. The CDR3 extends over 14 amino acids. CDR3 DNA: TGTGCCAGCAGCTTACTGTTCGGGTCCTACGAGCAGTACTTC. Its translation: CASSLLFGSYEQYF.

This clonotype was recorded at least ten times. The genes are TRBV20-1 and TRBJ1-2; 8 nucleotides match TRBD1. In germline, CDR1 is DFQATT, CDR2 SNEGSKA (reference sequence). V gave up 3 bases and J gave up 5 bases; unmatched junction bases: 2. The length of the CDR3 is 12 residues. The chain's CDR3 is CSASGQGYGYTF. CDR3 DNA: TGCAGTGCTAGTGGACAGGGTTATGGCTACACCTTC.

This clonotype was detected once. The chain couples TRBV6-2 or TRBV6-3 to TRBJ2-2; D uncertain. Germline V gene sequence: CDR1 MNHEY, CDR2 SVGEGT. There are 13 residues in the CDR3. V was cut by 5 bases and J by 7 bases, with 11 bases left in between. The CDR3 loop is CASSPRLDGELFF. The CDR3 region has the DNA TGTGCCAGCAGTCCAAGGTTGGACGGGGAGCTGTTTTTT.

Sample share makes this clonotype medium-sized. The chain has TRBV5-6 and TRBJ2-1; 14 bases match TRBD2. Germline V CDR1 and CDR2: SGHDT, YYEEEE. The CDR3 runs to 15 residues. Germline trimming cut 4 bases from V and 6 bases from J; bases unmatched to any gene: 3. CDR3 DNA sequence: TGTGCCAGCAGCCAGGGACTAGCGGGAGCCAATGAGCAGTTCTTC. It encodes CASSQGLAGANEQFF. Based on the CDR3 plus reference TRBV5-6 and TRBJ2-1, the full variable domain is DAGVTQSPTHLIKTRGQQVTLRCSPKSGHDTVSWYQQALGQGPQFIFQYYEEEERQRGNFPDRFSGHQFPNYSSELNVNALLLGDSALYLCASSQGLAGANEQFFGPGTRLTVL.

This clonotype ranks as medium-sized (0.01 to 0.1%). This sequence joins TRBV5-1 and TRBJ1-1; 8 bases are shared with TRBD1. Trimming took 2 bases from V and 2 from J; bases not matched to a gene: 2. This CDR3 is built from 14 residues. CDR1 SGHRS and CDR2 YFSETQ come from the germline V gene. The CDR3 nucleotides read TGCGCCAGCAGCTTAGCAGGGGGCAACACTGAAGCTTTCTTT. Amino acids: CASSLAGGNTEAFF.

This clonotype is judged large. V is TRBV5-6 and J is TRBJ2-1; D unresolved. The germline V gene encodes CDR1 SGHDT and CDR2 YYEEEE. CDR3 length: 13 residues. Trimming took off 0 bases at V and 7 bases at J, with 8 bases between the two ends. The CDR3 nucleotides read TGTGCCAGCAGCTTGGGTTTGGGGAATGAGCAGTTCTTC. This encodes CASSLGLGNEQFF.

This clonotype is classed as large. The V gene is TRBV4-2, the J gene TRBJ2-7; TRBD1 aligns across 8 bases. The CDR3 is 15 residues long. The ends lost 4 bases at V and 5 bases at J; junction bases unmatched: 10. Germline assignment: CDR1 LGHNA and CDR2 YNFKEQ. Here the CDR3 reads CASSLGTGAVDEQYF. The CDR3 DNA reads TGTGCCAGCAGCCTAGGGACAGGAGCGGTCGACGAGCAGTACTTC.

By share, this clonotype ranks as medium-sized. The gene calls are TRBV20-1 and TRBJ2-3; 8 bases are shared with TRBD2. The CDR3 contains 15 residues. V was clipped by 4 bases and J by 4 bases; unmatched bases: 10. From germline, CDR1 is DFQATT and CDR2 SNEGSKA (reference sequence). CDR3 loop: CSAILRGLVADTQYF. The DNA of the CDR3 is TGCAGTGCTATTCTGAGGGGACTAGTGGCAGATACGCAGTATTTT.

At least ten counts were recorded for this clonotype. The chain uses TRBV5-1 and TRBJ2-4; possible D gene TRBD2, 6 bases. This CDR3 has 13 residues. V was shortened by 2 bases and J by 7 bases, with 10 bases between the two germline ends. Germline loops: CDR1 SGHRS, CDR2 YFSETQ. The CDR3 DNA sequence: TGCGCCAGCAGCTTTTGGGGGGAGAACATTCAGTACTTC. This sequence encodes CASSFWGENIQYF.

This clonotype is categorized as medium-sized (0.01 to 0.1%). The chain couples TRBV27 to TRBJ1-5, with a possible D match to TRBD1 (6 bases). V dropped 2 bases and J dropped 1 base, with 9 bases sitting between them. CDR1 is MNHEY and CDR2 is SMNVEV in the germline V gene (reference sequence). There are 15 residues in the CDR3. CDR3 in DNA: TGTGCCAGCAGTTTAGAGGGGGTGAGCAATCAGCCCCAGCATTTT. Protein sequence: CASSLEGVSNQPQHF.

This clonotype showed up many times. The rearrangement links TRBV24-1 to TRBJ2-7; 8 bases fit TRBD1. Germline CDR1 is KGHDR and CDR2 is SFDVKD. V was clipped by 3 bases and J by 0 bases; unmatched bases: 3. CDR3 length equals 15 residues. CDR3 loop: CATSDPGQGSYEQYF. Here the CDR3 DNA reads TGTGCCACCAGTGATCCCGGACAGGGCTCCTACGAGCAGTACTTC.

This clonotype was recorded at least ten times. The chain has TRBV6-1 and TRBJ1-5; weak D call: TRBD1 (5 bases). The ends were cut back, 1 base at V and 3 bases at J, with 7 bases in the middle. The CDR3 is 14 residues long. The germline V gene encodes CDR1 MNHNS and CDR2 SASEGT. As DNA, the CDR3 is TGTGCCAGCAGTGAAGGACAGAACAATCAGCCCCAGCATTTT. It is translated as CASSEGQNNQPQHF.

This clonotype was counted at least ten times. The rearrangement links TRBV2 to TRBJ2-3; D remains ambiguous. V was cut by 8 bases and J by 6 bases, with 15 bases left in between. Germline assignment: CDR1 SNHLY and CDR2 FYNNEI. The CDR3 runs to 13 residues. The CDR3 DNA sequence: TGTGCCAGCGAAGGGCGGTGGGTTGATACGCAGTATTTT. Its translation: CASEGRWVDTQYF.

This clonotype is categorized as medium-sized. The chain is built from TRBV28 and TRBJ2-3; a possible D gene is TRBD2 (6 bases). The CDR3 totals 14 residues. V was trimmed by 2 bases and J by 4 bases, leaving 10 bases between them. Germline V gives CDR1 MDHEN, CDR2 SYDVKM. This CDR3 reads CASSLGGNADTQYF. The CDR3 bases are TGTGCCAGCAGTTTAGGGGGGAACGCAGATACGCAGTATTTT.

The rearrangement links TRBV9 to TRBJ2-2; D possibly uses TRBD1 or TRBD2 (5 bases each). This CDR3 has 16 amino acids. Trimming shortened V by 4 bases and J by 2 bases, and 15 bases separated the two germline ends. Germline-derived CDR1 and CDR2 are SGDLS and YYNGEE. The CDR3: CASSPPFGGNTGELFF. CDR3 bases: TGTGCCAGCAGCCCCCCGTTTGGGGGAAACACCGGGGAGCTGTTTTTT.

This clonotype was recorded many times. J is TRBJ2-2 and V is TRBV4-1; either TRBD1 or TRBD2 may supply D (5 bases each). The CDR3 has 13 amino acids. CDR1 MGHRA and CDR2 YSYEKL come from the germline V gene. Trimming left V 10 bases short and J 2 bases short, with 11 bases between. The CDR3 sequence is CATRDGNTGELFF. CDR3 in DNA: TGCGCCACCCGGGACGGTAACACCGGGGAGCTGTTTTTT.

This clonotype was found many times. V is TRBV10-3 and J is TRBJ1-6, with D uncertain. V was trimmed by 5 bases and J by 14 bases, leaving 16 bases between them. From germline, CDR1 is ENHRY and CDR2 SYGVKD. This CDR3 comprises 13 residues. The CDR3 region is CAISNGPDRALHF. The CDR3 region has the DNA TGTGCCATCAGTAACGGGCCAGATCGAGCCCTCCACTTT.

The gene calls are TRBV27 and TRBJ2-3; 8 bases line up with TRBD2. V dropped 3 bases and J dropped 4; count of bases not matched to a gene: 9. Germline V lookup: CDR1 MNHEY, CDR2 SMNVEV (reference sequence). This CDR3 is 16 amino acids long. The DNA for the CDR3 is TGTGCCAGCAGTTTCCGGGTAGCGGGGAGGGCAGATACGCAGTATTTT. Translated: CASSFRVAGRADTQYF.

This clonotype has ten or more counts. The chain combines TRBV20-1 with TRBJ2-3, with TRBD2 matching over 13 bases. Germline trimming cut 0 bases from V and 0 bases from J; bases unmatched to any gene: 3. Germline V lookup: CDR1 DFQATT, CDR2 SNEGSKA (reference sequence). The CDR3 length is 17 residues. DNA of the CDR3: TGCAGTGCTAGAGAAGGACTAGCGGGAGCTAGCACAGATACGCAGTATTTT. Residues: CSAREGLAGASTDTQYF.

Within the sample, this clonotype is medium-sized. The chain employs TRBV28 and TRBJ1-6; D unresolved. This CDR3 spans 14 amino acids. Deletions cut 3 bases from V and 6 bases from J, with 9 bases between. The V gene's germline CDR1 is MDHEN and CDR2 SYDVKM. Here the CDR3 reads CASSFFTTNSPLHF. CDR3 DNA: TGTGCCAGCAGTTTCTTTACTACTAATTCACCCCTCCACTTT.

This clonotype was picked up many times. The V gene is TRBV10-1, the J gene TRBJ2-5; D gene ambiguous. Germline CDR1 and CDR2: WNHNN and SYGVQD (reference sequence). V was cut by 0 bases and J by 3 bases, with 8 bases left in between. The CDR3 is 14 amino acids. CDR3 coding DNA: TGCGCCAGCAGTGAGTCGGGCAGAGAAGAGACCCAGTACTTC. It specifies CASSESGREETQYF.